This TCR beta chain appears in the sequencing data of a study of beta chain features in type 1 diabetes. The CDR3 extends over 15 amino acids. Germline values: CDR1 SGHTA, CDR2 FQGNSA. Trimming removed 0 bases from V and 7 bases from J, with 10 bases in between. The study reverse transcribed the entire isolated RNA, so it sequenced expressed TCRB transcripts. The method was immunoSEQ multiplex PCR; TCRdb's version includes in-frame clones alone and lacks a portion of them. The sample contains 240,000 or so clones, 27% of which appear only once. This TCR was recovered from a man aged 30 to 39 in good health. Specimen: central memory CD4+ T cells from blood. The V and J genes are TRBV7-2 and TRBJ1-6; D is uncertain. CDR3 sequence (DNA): TGTGCCAGCAGCTTAGCTGGAGGTTTGAATTCACCCCTCCACTTT. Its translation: CASSLAGGLNSPLHF. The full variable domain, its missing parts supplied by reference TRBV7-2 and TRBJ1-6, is GAGVSQSPSNKVTEKGKDVELRCDPISGHTALYWYRQSLGQGLEFLIYFQGNSAPDKSGLPSDRFSAERTGGSVSTLTIQRTQQEDSAVYLCASSLAGGLNSPLHFGNGTRLTVT.